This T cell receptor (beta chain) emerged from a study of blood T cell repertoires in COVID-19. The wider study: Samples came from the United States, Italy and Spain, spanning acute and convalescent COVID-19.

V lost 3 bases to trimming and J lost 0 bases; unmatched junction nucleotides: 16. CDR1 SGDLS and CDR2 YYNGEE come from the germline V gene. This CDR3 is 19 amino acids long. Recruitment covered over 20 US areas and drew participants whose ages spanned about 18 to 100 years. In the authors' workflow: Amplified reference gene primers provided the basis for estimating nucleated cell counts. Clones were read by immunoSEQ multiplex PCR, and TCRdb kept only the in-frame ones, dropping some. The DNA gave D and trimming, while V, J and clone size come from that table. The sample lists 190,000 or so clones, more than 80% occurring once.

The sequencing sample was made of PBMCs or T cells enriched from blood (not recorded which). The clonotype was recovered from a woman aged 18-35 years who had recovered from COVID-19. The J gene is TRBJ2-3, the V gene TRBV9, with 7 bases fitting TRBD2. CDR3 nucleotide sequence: TGTGCCAGCAGCGGCGGGAGCGGCCCCGCTAAAACAAGCACAGATACGCAGTATTTT. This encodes CASSGGSGPAKTSTDTQYF.